Shown below are 11 T cell receptor beta chains from a single sample sequenced in a study of OX40 agonist ivuxolimab in advanced cancers. Libraries were prepared by immunoSEQ multiplex PCR; TCRdb keeps only in-frame clonotypes and omits some of them. This sample has more than 50,000 clones, with roughly 80% found just once. This sample comprised CD4+ or CD8+ T cells sorted from blood, obtained in a trial of the OX40 agonist ivuxolimab. Every receptor here comes from an adult with an advanced solid tumor such as melanoma, head and neck, liver or kidney cancer.

V gene TRBV11-2 combines with J gene TRBJ1-2, with TRBD1 matching 7 bases. The trim removed 5 bases at V and 2 bases at J, leaving 8 bases unmatched. CDR1 SGHAT and CDR2 FQNNGV come from the germline V gene. The CDR3 runs to 15 residues. The CDR3 protein is CASSPGTATNYGYTF. CDR3 nucleotide sequence: TGTGCCAGCAGCCCGGGGACAGCAACCAACTATGGCTACACCTTC. The full variable domain, completed using reference TRBV11-2 and TRBJ1-2, is EAGVAQSPRYKIIEKRQSVAFWCNPISGHATLYWYQQILGQGPKLLIQFQNNGVVDDSQLPKDRFSAERLKGVDSTLKIQPAKLEDSAVYLCASSPGTATNYGYTFGSGTRLTVV.

The chain employs TRBV10-2 and TRBJ1-2; the D is unclear. This CDR3 spans 13 amino acids. V gave up 3 bases and J gave up 7 bases, with 12 bases separating them. Germline CDR1 and CDR2: WSHSY and SAAADI. The CDR3 DNA sequence: TGCGCCAGCAGTGACCAAGGGTTTGGTGGCTACACCTTC. Residues: CASSDQGFGGYTF.

The chain combines TRBV7-2 with TRBJ2-2; D possibly matches TRBD1 or TRBD2 (5 bases each). The CDR3 has 19 residues. V was clipped by 1 base and J by 2 bases, with 20 bases between them. Germline V gene data show CDR1 as SGHTA and CDR2 as FQGNSA. The DNA of the CDR3 is TGTGCCAGCAGCTTAGGGAGAGCCCACGGGACCCCTAACACCGGGGAGCTGTTTTTT. Residues: CASSLGRAHGTPNTGELFF.

The V call is TRBV27, the J call TRBJ2-1; D may be TRBD2 (5 bases). The CDR3 has 15 residues. The V gene lost 4 bases and the J gene lost 3 bases, with 13 bases spanning the gap. CDR1 and CDR2 from the germline V gene are MNHEY and SMNVEV (reference sequence). The CDR3 spells CASSYRAELYNEQFF. The CDR3 coding sequence is TGTGCCAGCAGTTATCGAGCGGAACTCTACAATGAGCAGTTCTTC.

The chain combines TRBV6-6 with TRBJ1-5, with TRBD1 identical over 8 bases. This CDR3 spans 14 amino acids. Germline V gene lookup returns CDR1 MNHNY and CDR2 SVGAGI (reference sequence). Trimming at V came to 6 bases and at J to 7 bases, leaving 8 bases not matched to a gene. The CDR3 DNA is TGTGCCAGCAGACCCGGACAGGGAGGGCAGCCCCAGCATTTT. It is translated as CASRPGQGGQPQHF.

The J gene is TRBJ2-2, the V gene TRBV6-5; D perhaps matches TRBD2 (6 bases). The V end lost 2 bases, the J end lost 5 bases, and 12 bases lay between the germline ends. This CDR3 has 15 residues. CDR1 and CDR2 (germline): MNHEY, SVGAGI. In DNA form, the CDR3 reads TGTGCCAGCAGTTACGGGACTTTTAGTACCGGGGAGCTGTTTTTT. Translation gives CASSYGTFSTGELFF.

This rearrangement joins TRBV5-4 to TRBJ2-5; D possibly corresponds to TRBD2 (5 bases). CDR3 length equals 15 residues. In germline, CDR1 is SGHNT, CDR2 YYREEE (reference sequence). The V gene lost 0 bases and the J gene lost 4 bases, with 13 bases spanning the gap. The CDR3, as DNA: TGTGCCAGCAGCTTGGCCGGGCTAGCAGGAGAGACCCAGTACTTC. It specifies CASSLAGLAGETQYF.

This clone came up a few times. The J gene is TRBJ2-5, the V gene TRBV5-4; D is unclear. The ends were cut back, 0 bases at V and 6 bases at J, with 9 bases in the middle. This CDR3 has 13 amino acids. In germline, CDR1 is SGHNT, CDR2 YYREEE (reference sequence). DNA for the CDR3: TGTGCCAGCAGCTTGGCGGTAGGGAAGACCCAGTACTTC. It translates to CASSLAVGKTQYF.

The chain recombines TRBV11-3 with TRBJ2-3; perhaps TRBD2 as D (7 bases). Germline V gives CDR1 SGHNT, CDR2 YENEEA. V was shortened by 5 bases and J by 5 bases, with 17 bases between the two germline ends. The CDR3 length is 15 residues. The CDR3 sequence: CASSKRGGAGDTQYF. DNA of the CDR3: TGTGCCAGCAGCAAAAGGGGGGGGGCGGGAGATACGCAGTATTTT.

The CDR3 here is CAWSVELNQPQHF. In DNA, the CDR3 is TGTGCCTGGAGTGTAGAGCTCAATCAGCCCCAGCATTTT. J is TRBJ1-5 and V is TRBV30; D unresolved. The CDR3 consists of 13 residues. From germline, CDR1 is GTSNPN and CDR2 SVGIG (reference sequence). V dropped 0 bases and J dropped 3 bases, with 6 bases sitting between them.

This clone was detected once. The rearrangement uses TRBV5-5 and TRBJ2-7, with D possibly matching TRBD1 (6 bases). V gave up 4 bases and J gave up 4 bases, with 12 bases separating them. The CDR3 spans 13 residues. Per the germline V gene, CDR1 is SGHKS and CDR2 is YYEKEE (reference sequence). The CDR3 here is CASSQPTGYEQYF. CDR3 DNA sequence: TGTGCCAGCAGCCAACCTACAGGGTACGAGCAGTACTTC.